This entry lists 2 T cell receptor beta chains sequenced from one sample in a study of cytomegalovirus exposure and HLA in healthy donors. A multiplex PCR was run with 60 Vbeta primers and 13 Jbeta primers. Sequencing was performed with immunoSEQ multiplex PCR; in TCRdb, only in-frame clones are kept and a portion is missing. The data show 100,000 to 150,000 clones, about 80% seen once. Sequencing was performed on PBMCs. The receptors originated from a man aged 25-45 years in good health and CMV-seropositive.

V gene TRBV5-4 combines with J gene TRBJ2-7, with D uncertain. This CDR3 has 12 amino acids. Germline CDR1 SGHNT, CDR2 YYREEE (reference sequence). V dropped 4 bases and J dropped 2 bases, with 7 bases sitting between them. CDR3 bases: TGTGCCAGCAGCCTCTCTCCCTACGAGCAGTACTTC. It is translated as CASSLSPYEQYF.

The chain combines TRBV21-1 with TRBJ2-1; TRBD1 is the table's D call and was not checked against the DNA. TRBV21-1 constitutes a pseudogene. The CDR3 runs 11 residues. In DNA, the CDR3 is TGTGCCAGCGACAGTAACGGTGAGCAGTTCTTC. The encoded protein is CASDSNGEQFF.